This entry lists 26 T cell receptor beta chains sequenced from one sample in a study of technical replicates of blood from several donors. Profiled with immunoSEQ multiplex PCR; TCRdb holds only in-frame clones, not every one. The sample contains 80,000 or so clones, about 96% of which appear only once. The sample comprised T cells isolated from PBMCs. Receptors originate from a human donor in good health.

V and J are TRBV21-1 and TRBJ1-2. TRBV21-1 is a listed pseudogene. The CDR3 covers 16 residues. The CDR3 nucleotides are TGTGCCAGCAGCCCCACTAAAAATCCCCACTTCTATGGCTACACCTTC. Translated, it gives CASSPTKNPHFYGYTF.

The chain employs TRBV5-5 and TRBJ2-2; D perhaps matches TRBD2 (6 bases). CDR3 length equals 15 residues. CDR1 SGHKS and CDR2 YYEKEE come from the germline V gene (reference sequence). Trimming cost V 3 bases and J 1 base, with 10 bases left between them. CDR3 DNA: TGTGCCAGCAGCTCGGGACTTTTGAACACCGGGGAGCTGTTTTTT. This codes for CASSSGLLNTGELFF.

This clone was seen a single time. The chain has TRBV6-5 and TRBJ2-5; TRBD2 aligns across 12 bases. The CDR3 extends over 15 amino acids. Germline lookup yields CDR1 MNHEY and CDR2 SVGAGI. The junction had 9 bases not matched to a gene; V was cut back by 6 bases and J by 7 bases. The CDR3: CASSITRTSGTTQYF. Here the CDR3 DNA reads TGTGCCAGCAGCATCACGCGGACTAGCGGGACGACCCAGTACTTC.

This clone was counted a single time. This chain uses TRBV27 with TRBJ1-3; 11 bases map to TRBD1. The junction had 3 bases not matched to a gene; V was cut back by 6 bases and J by 2 bases. CDR1 and CDR2 (germline): MNHEY, SMNVEV (reference sequence). CDR3 length: 15 residues. DNA of the CDR3: TGTGCCAGCAGGCGGGGACAGGGGGCTGGAAACACCATATATTTT. This gives the protein CASRRGQGAGNTIYF.

This rearrangement joins TRBV4-2 to TRBJ2-5; D perhaps matches TRBD2 (6 bases). Germline lookup yields CDR1 LGHNA and CDR2 YNFKEQ. Trimming stripped 4 bases from V and 2 bases from J, with 14 bases between. This CDR3 contains 15 residues. The CDR3 spells CASSRLVGGQETQYF. The CDR3 coding sequence is TGTGCCAGCAGCCGACTCGTGGGAGGTCAAGAGACCCAGTACTTC.

This rearrangement joins TRBV18 to TRBJ1-6; TRBD1 aligns across 12 bases. Per the germline V gene, CDR1 is KGHSH and CDR2 is LQKENI. This CDR3 has 14 residues. V gave up 3 bases and J gave up 10 bases; unmatched junction bases: 1. CDR3 sequence reads: CASSPGQGASPLHF. The CDR3 DNA follows: TGTGCCAGCTCACCGGGACAGGGGGCCTCACCCCTCCACTTT. The full variable domain, rest sourced from reference TRBV18 and TRBJ1-6, is NAGVMQNPRHLVRRRGQEARLRCSPMKGHSHVYWYRQLPEEGLKFMVYLQKENIIDESGMPKERFSAEFPKEGPSILRIQQVVRGDSAAYFCASSPGQGASPLHFGNGTRLTVT.

The chain combines TRBV6-1 with TRBJ2-3; the match to TRBD2 covers 9 bases. CDR3 size: 15 residues. In germline, CDR1 is MNHNS, CDR2 SASEGT. V was pared by 5 bases and J by 1 base, with 4 bases of the junction left unmatched. CDR3 coding DNA: TGTGCCAGCAGTTTTAGCGGGAGTGGCACAGATACGCAGTATTTT. Translated, it gives CASSFSGSGTDTQYF.

The CDR3 region has the DNA TGCGCCAGCAGCCACGCGAGCGGGGGAAGCACAGATACGCAGTATTTT. Amino acids: CASSHASGGSTDTQYF. The V gene is TRBV4-1, the J gene TRBJ2-3; TRBD2 matches 8 bases. CDR3 length: 16 residues. V shed 3 bases and J 0 bases; nucleotides not matched to a gene: 5. The germline CDR1 and CDR2 sequences are MGHRA and YSYEKL.

In this sample, this clone turned up once. CDR3 bases: TGTGCCAGCAGCCCTCGAGCGGGGCTACCACACGAGCAGTACTTC. Its translation: CASSPRAGLPHEQYF. V and J are TRBV9 and TRBJ2-7; the match to TRBD2 covers 7 bases. The J segment lost 5 bases and the V segment lost 4 bases, leaving 12 bases of the junction unmatched. The length of the CDR3 is 15 residues. The germline V gene has CDR1 SGDLS and CDR2 YYNGEE.

V usage is TRBV29-1 and J usage is TRBJ2-2; a weak D match, TRBD1 (6 bases). The V gene lost 4 bases and the J gene lost 0 bases, with 9 bases spanning the gap. CDR1 is SQVTM and CDR2 is ANQGSEA in the germline V gene. This CDR3 region has 14 residues. The CDR3 region has the DNA TGCAGCGTTGGACACAGGGCGAACACCGGGGAGCTGTTTTTT. The encoded protein is CSVGHRANTGELFF.

The chain carries TRBV5-1 and TRBJ2-3; D unclear. From germline, CDR1 is SGHRS and CDR2 YFSETQ. Trimming removed 0 bases at V and 3 bases at J, with 8 bases between. The CDR3 consists of 14 residues. This CDR3 reads CASSLGTITDTQYF. In DNA form, the CDR3 reads TGCGCCAGCAGCTTGGGTACAATTACAGATACGCAGTATTTT.

The chain uses TRBV28 and TRBJ2-7; 9 nucleotides align to TRBD2. The CDR3 has 19 amino acids. J gave up 2 bases and V 4 bases, and 18 bases lay outside the gene matches. CDR1 and CDR2 from the germline V gene are MDHEN and SYDVKM. The CDR3 protein is CASSSVSTSGSLGTYEQYF. DNA for the CDR3: TGTGCCAGCAGTTCGGTTTCGACTAGCGGAAGTCTCGGAACCTACGAGCAGTACTTC.

This chain uses TRBV25-1 with TRBJ2-5, with D possibly being TRBD2 (6 bases). Germline CDR1 MGHDK, CDR2 SYGVNS. The germline V and J ends were trimmed by 8 bases and 3 bases, with 10 bases remaining between them. The CDR3 sequence is 12 residues long. CDR3 in amino acids: CASSGGEETQYF. The DNA of the CDR3 is TGTGCCAGCTCAGGAGGGGAAGAGACCCAGTACTTC.

The chain combines TRBV27 with TRBJ1-1, with 7 bases matching TRBD1. V lost 2 bases, J lost 4 bases, and 13 bases stayed unmatched. Germline loops: CDR1 MNHEY, CDR2 SMNVEV (reference sequence). The CDR3 sequence is 17 residues long. The CDR3 reads CASSLTTPYRGSTEAFF. CDR3 DNA: TGTGCCAGCAGTTTAACGACCCCCTACAGGGGTAGCACTGAAGCTTTCTTT.

The chain is built from TRBV5-1 and TRBJ1-1; 11 bases fit TRBD1. Germline CDR1 is SGHRS and CDR2 is YFSETQ. This CDR3 has 16 amino acids. V lost 2 bases, J lost 4 bases, and 7 bases stayed unmatched. CDR3 nucleotide sequence: TGCGCCAGCAGCTTAACCACCGGGACAGGGGGCACTGAAGCTTTCTTT. Translating gives CASSLTTGTGGTEAFF.

This chain joins TRBV2 and TRBJ2-2; 7 nucleotides align to TRBD2. The V and J ends lost 4 bases and 5 bases, in that order; junction bases with no gene match: 7. Per germline, CDR1 SNHLY and CDR2 FYNNEI. The CDR3 is 15 amino acids. The CDR3 protein is CASSGTSDWTGELFF. The CDR3 DNA reads TGTGCCAGCAGTGGAACTAGCGATTGGACCGGGGAGCTGTTTTTT.

This clone was counted a single time. V usage is TRBV9 and J usage is TRBJ2-5; maybe TRBD2 (6 bases). Germline CDR1 reads SGDLS; CDR2 reads YYNGEE. With 4 bases removed from V and 9 bases from J, the gap between germline ends came to 13 bases. The CDR3 is made up of 12 amino acids. The CDR3 region is CASSPGGLAQYF. CDR3 bases: TGTGCCAGCAGCCCTGGGGGACTGGCCCAGTACTTC.

V is TRBV19 and J is TRBJ1-6, with D possibly matching TRBD1 (6 bases). The V and J ends lost 4 bases and 9 bases respectively, with 13 bases between them. The CDR3 runs to 14 residues. Germline CDR1 and CDR2: LNHDA and SQIVND (reference sequence). In DNA form, the CDR3 reads TGTGCCAGTAGTAGGACAGCCTCAAGTTCACCCCTCCACTTT. Its translation: CASSRTASSSPLHF.

This sequence joins TRBV6-5 and TRBJ2-1; D is undetermined. The germline V and J ends were trimmed by 0 bases and 8 bases, with 5 bases remaining between them. The CDR3 runs 12 residues. Germline loops: CDR1 MNHEY, CDR2 SVGAGI. The CDR3 DNA sequence: TGTGCCAGCAGTTACTCGAGCGATGAGCAGTTCTTC. Translated, it gives CASSYSSDEQFF.

The chain combines TRBV7-2 with TRBJ1-4; D is ambiguous. Deletions cut 3 bases from V and 10 bases from J, with 9 bases between. The CDR3 spans 12 residues. Germline V CDR1 and CDR2: SGHTA, FQGNSA. This CDR3 reads CASSFFGGKLFF. In DNA, the CDR3 is TGTGCCAGCAGCTTCTTTGGAGGAAAACTGTTTTTT.

The chain couples TRBV6-6 to TRBJ2-7; 10 nucleotides line up with TRBD1. Germline V CDR1 and CDR2: MNHNY, SVGAGI (reference sequence). V dropped 0 bases and J dropped 7; count of bases not matched to a gene: 3. The CDR3 sequence is 14 residues long. DNA for the CDR3: TGTGCCAGCAGTTACTCGGGACAGGGGCGAGAGCAGTACTTC. Translated: CASSYSGQGREQYF.

This clone has only one observation. The chain recombines TRBV6-5 with TRBJ2-3, with 13 positions matching TRBD2. The V gene's germline CDR1 is MNHEY and CDR2 SVGAGI. The trim removed 2 bases at V and 4 bases at J, leaving 3 bases unmatched. The CDR3 has 16 residues. The chain's CDR3 is CASSYQTSGRADTQYF. CDR3 in DNA: TGTGCCAGCAGTTACCAAACTAGCGGGAGGGCAGATACGCAGTATTTT.

The rearrangement joins TRBV1 to TRBJ1-5; TRBD1 is the table's D call and was not checked against the DNA. TRBV1 is noted as a pseudogene. This CDR3 region has 19 residues. This CDR3 reads CTSSQIVNFVTGGNQPQHF. CDR3 coding DNA: TGCACCAGCAGCCAAATTGTAAATTTCGTGACAGGCGGCAATCAGCCCCAGCATTTT.

The V call is TRBV7-9, the J call TRBJ1-3; D call uncertain. The germline V gene encodes CDR1 SEHNR and CDR2 FQNEAQ (reference sequence). Trimming took 5 bases from V and 0 from J, leaving 14 bases between them. The CDR3 extends over 16 amino acids. Written as DNA, the CDR3 is TGTGCCAGCAGCCCCCGGGGAGGCAGCTCTGGAAACACCATATATTTT. This sequence encodes CASSPRGGSSGNTIYF. The whole variable domain, filled in from reference TRBV7-9 and TRBJ1-3, reads DTGVSQNPRHKITKRGQNVTFRCDPISEHNRLYWYRQTLGQGPEFLTYFQNEAQLEKSRLLSDRFSAERPKGSFSTLEIQRTEQGDSAMYLCASSPRGGSSGNTIYFGEGSWLTVV.

This chain connects TRBV7-9 to TRBJ1-1; D perhaps matches TRBD1 (5 bases). V lost 5 bases, J lost 10 bases, and 17 bases lay in between. This CDR3 comprises 13 residues. Germline lookup yields CDR1 SEHNR and CDR2 FQNEAQ (reference sequence). The CDR3 reads CASSPQGGRRAFF. The CDR3 coding sequence is TGTGCCAGCAGCCCCCAGGGTGGAAGGCGAGCTTTCTTT.

The chain uses TRBV6-5 and TRBJ2-7; 8 bases line up with TRBD2. Trimming took 5 bases from V and 1 from J; bases not matched to a gene: 7. The CDR3 is 15 amino acids. Germline V gene data show CDR1 as MNHEY and CDR2 as SVGAGI. The DNA of the CDR3 is TGTGCCAGCAGTGGCGGAACTAGCGGATCCTACGAGCAGTACTTC. It yields the protein CASSGGTSGSYEQYF.